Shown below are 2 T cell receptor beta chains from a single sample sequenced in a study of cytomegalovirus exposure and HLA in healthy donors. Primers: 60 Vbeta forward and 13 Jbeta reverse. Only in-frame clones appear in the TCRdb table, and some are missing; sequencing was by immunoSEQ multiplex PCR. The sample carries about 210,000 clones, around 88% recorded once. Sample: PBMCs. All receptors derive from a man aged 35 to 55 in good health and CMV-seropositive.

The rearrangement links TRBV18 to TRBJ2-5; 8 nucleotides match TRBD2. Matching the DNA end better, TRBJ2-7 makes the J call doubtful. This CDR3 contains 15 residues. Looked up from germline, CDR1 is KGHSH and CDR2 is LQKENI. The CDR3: CASSSREREPYEQYF. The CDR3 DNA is TGTGCCAGCTCCTCCCGGGAGCGGGAGCCCTACGAGCAGTACTTC.

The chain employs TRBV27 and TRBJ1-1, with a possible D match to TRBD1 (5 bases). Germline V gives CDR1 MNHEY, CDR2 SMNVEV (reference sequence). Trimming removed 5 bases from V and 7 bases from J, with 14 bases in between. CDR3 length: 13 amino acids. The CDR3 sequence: CASSPAGGNEAFF. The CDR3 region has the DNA TGTGCCAGCAGTCCCGCGGGGGGAAATGAAGCTTTCTTT.